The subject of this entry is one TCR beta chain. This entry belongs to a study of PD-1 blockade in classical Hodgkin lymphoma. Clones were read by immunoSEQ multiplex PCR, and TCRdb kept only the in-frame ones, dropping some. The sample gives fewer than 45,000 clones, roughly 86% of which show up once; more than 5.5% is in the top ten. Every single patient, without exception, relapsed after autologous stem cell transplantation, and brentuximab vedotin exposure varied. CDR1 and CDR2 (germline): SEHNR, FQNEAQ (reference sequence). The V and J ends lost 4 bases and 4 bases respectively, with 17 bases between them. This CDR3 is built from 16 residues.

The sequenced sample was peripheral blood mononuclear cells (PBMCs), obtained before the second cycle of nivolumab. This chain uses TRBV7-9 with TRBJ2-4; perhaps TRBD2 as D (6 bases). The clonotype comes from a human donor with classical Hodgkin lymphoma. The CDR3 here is CASSSYGLEGKNIQYF. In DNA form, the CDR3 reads TGTGCCAGCAGCTCCTATGGATTGGAGGGAAAAAACATTCAGTACTTC. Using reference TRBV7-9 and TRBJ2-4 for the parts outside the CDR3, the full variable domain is DTGVSQNPRHKITKRGQNVTFRCDPISEHNRLYWYRQTLGQGPEFLTYFQNEAQLEKSRLLSDRFSAERPKGSFSTLEIQRTEQGDSAMYLCASSSYGLEGKNIQYFGAGTRLSVL.